This entry features one T cell receptor (beta chain) sequence. The antigen it recognizes is unknown. Per-base quality was not reported, and no clone a single base away is much larger than it. There are 17 amino acids in the CDR3, from cysteine to phenylalanine inclusive. Only CDR3 DNA is held: 51 bases, read in frame from base 1. Compared with germline, V lacks 2 bases and J lacks 5 bases; bases without a gene match: 11. CDR1 SGHTA and CDR2 FQGNSA are derived from the germline V gene. The data were obtained in a study of cytomegalovirus exposure and HLA in healthy donors (dated 2017 in TCRdb). As for the study more broadly: According to an earlier analysis of a few hundred of the donors, some 170 million T cells yielded roughly 100 million unique TCR beta sequences and less than 300 Gb of sequence data. Every discovery cohort repertoire had been produced on one sequencing platform. The genetic ancestry cluster associated with self-reported Caucasian donors included approximately 85% of the 350 to 500 genotyped donors. Four or five DR-DQ haplotypes were handled as single units for association and clustering because linkage in the cohort was strong. Class I and class II HLA loci were covered by the typing at four-digit resolution. An early release that covered roughly 600 HLA-typed donors contained about 300 gigabases of sequencing data and 80 million or so unique TCR sequences. The T cell repertoires of 550 to 850 subjects were profiled by immunosequencing and related to cytomegalovirus serostatus. Donor age, sex, ethnicity and CMV serostatus were compiled alongside the repertoire data. Typing coverage differed by locus: A, B, C, DRB1 and DQB1 were typed in roughly 620-630 donors, DQA1 in about 500, DPA1 in nearly 610, and DPB1 in 472. An earlier analysis of about 620 of the donors applied high-throughput TCR beta sequencing to assess whether each TCR beta V gene segment acted as functional or pseudogenic. Across some 400 genotyped donors of the cohort, an average of approximately 200,000 unique TCR beta nucleotide sequences per donor were sequenced, and roughly 18% of those sequences were non-productive. To study patterns of TCR occurrence, a later analysis re-analyzed previously published TCR beta repertoires from just over 650 donors and added high-resolution HLA genotyping. The study aimed to test whether signatures of past pathogen exposure could be identified by cataloging public T cell receptors. In the later analysis, no new phenotypic data were used to find candidate immune exposures; instead, reliance was placed on TCR beta sequences and their occurrence across donors. The study combined high-throughput TCR immunosequencing, statistical association of individual TCRs with disease status, and machine learning to predict cytomegalovirus infection status. A later genetic analysis used genome-wide SNP genotypes for about 55% of the 666 donors, treating that subset as a discovery cohort. Along with the approximately 650-subject first cohort, a separate validation cohort of around 110 different subjects was used. Results and caveats for the whole study, not just this receptor: It was suggested by the authors that the approach could potentially be generalized to other disease states and immunological phenotypes. According to a later analysis, parvovirus B19, influenza, CMV and Epstein-Barr virus appeared linked to several top co-occurrence clusters. The classifier was reported to diagnose cytomegalovirus status with high specificity and sensitivity in both the original cohort and the validation cohort. In a later analysis, about 17,000 TCR beta sequences were associated with specific HLA alleles at a false discovery rate of 0.05. A later genetic analysis reported fewer N-insertions in productive TCRs among donors in an Asian-associated ancestry cluster than the roughly 620-donor mean. Because counts were too low, more than 15 rarely observed V segments, including chromosome 9 orphons, were left out of the earlier analysis of over 550 of the donors. Because some donors lacked HLA typing at each locus, the association tests relied only on the typed subset. Assigning TCR associations to individual alleles was difficult when HLA alleles, especially DR and DQ, strongly co-occurred. A group of highly shared sequence variants was considered likely to be a technical artifact of the sequencing pipeline. Roughly uniform sequencing depth across donors was assumed in presence/absence analyses, although this assumption may not hold. This cohort had only TCR beta chains sequenced, and the lack of alpha or paired-chain data limited which features could be detected. A further reported finding was that TCR beta sequences accurately predicted the HLA-A and HLA-B alleles for most subjects in the first cohort. According to a later analysis, most CMV-associated TCR beta chains appeared to be HLA-restricted, and the HLA associations seemed to be driven largely by CMV exposure. A total of about 150 TCR beta chains were listed by the study as associated with cytomegalovirus. According to a later analysis, TCR association rates differed among HLA loci, with DRB1 alleles showing the most associated TCRs and HLA-C alleles showing the fewest. Most TCR sequences were seen in very few donors, while some public TCRs were found in many individuals. V-gene and J-gene trimming of TCR beta chains was associated with a missense DCLRE1C variant in a later genetic analysis, and the association was replicated in an independent cohort. For the cohort, immune exposure information was limited to CMV serostatus. Because the 87-base-pair reads could not distinguish some IMGT-functional V segments, including TRBV6-2 and TRBV6-3, those segments were excluded. In an earlier analysis of more than 500 of the donors, most TCR beta V segments appeared in productive rearrangements about 87% or about 30% of the time, broadly matching IMGT annotations. In a later analysis, HLA-associated TCR beta chains were found to be more clonally expanded and to have lower generation probabilities than equally common non-associated chains. Three of the identified cytomegalovirus-associated TCR beta chains were confirmed in vitro to be specific for cytomegalovirus antigens. Linkage disequilibrium might explain the correlated functional status among segregating V segments, but an unknown experimental factor could not be ruled out.

The cohort consisted of 600 to 700 healthy bone marrow donors. At the time of sampling, every cohort member was nominally healthy, though immune exposures that went unrecorded were likely present. Of the 700 or so cohort members, around 300 had a positive CMV serostatus and roughly 370 had a negative one, while no CMV serostatus was recorded for the donor. A peripheral blood sample was provided by each donor, and peripheral blood mononuclear cells were used for TCR beta sequencing. The Qiagen DNeasy Blood Extraction Kit was used to extract genomic DNA from the blood cell samples. To prepare the library, the immunoSEQ multiplex PCR assay was applied. For the multiplex PCR, a mixture combining 60 forward primers for TCR Vbeta segments and 13 reverse primers for TCR Jbeta segments was used. The CDR3 region of rearranged TCR beta genes was amplified from genomic DNA with a multiplex PCR assay. The Illumina HiSeq System was used to sequence the amplified TCR beta libraries as 87-base-pair reads. As for the original processing: A later analysis counted approximately 76 million unique TCR beta chains across the 640 or so repertoires, and 9 million to 14 million of these chains were shared by at least two donors. Raw reads were error-corrected and collapsed into unique sequences by a nearest-neighbor algorithm in which closely related sequences were merged to remove PCR and sequencing errors. Alignment of CDR3 sequences to IMGT reference sequences was used to assign V, D and J gene segments. For a sequence to be retained, a match of at least six nucleotides to both a V gene segment and a J gene segment was required. Rearrangements were classified as productive when the CDR3 lacked stop codons and remained in frame with V and J, and all other rearrangements were classified as non-productive. Following IMGT convention, CDR3 was defined as the stretch from the second conserved V-encoded cysteine to the conserved J-encoded phenylalanine. In an earlier analysis of 550 to 650 of the donors, sequences lacking an unambiguous match to a single V gene segment were excluded. An earlier analysis of around 600 of the donors classified V segments as functional when productive rearrangements were above 56.7% and as segregating when the standard deviation between donors was above 5%. A statistical classification framework was developed to diagnose cytomegalovirus status using the catalog of TCR beta chain sequences. A later analysis assigned V and J genes by comparing TCR nucleotide sequences with IMGT/GENE-DB human TR gene sequences. Using the TCRdist pipeline, a later analysis assigned CDR3 sequences along with most-parsimonious VDJ recombination scenarios. In a later analysis, every TCR beta chain was defined by the combination of its CDR3 amino acid sequence and its V-gene family, and reads without a unique V-gene family were dropped. To address suspected cross-contamination and a sequencing artifact, a later analysis removed over 500 highly shared, low-generation-probability nucleotide sequences. In a later analysis, a clonal expansion index for each public chain was calculated from normalized within-repertoire ranks of inferred template counts. Generation probabilities in a later analysis came from a VDJ recombination model fitted to out-of-frame rearrangements, and those results were checked against IGoR. In a later analysis, hypergeometric tests were used to score TCR-TCR, TCR-HLA and TCR-CMV co-occurrence, with a repertoire-size bias correction applied to TCR pairs. To estimate false discovery rates, a later analysis permuted the HLA or CMV assignments 20 times. In a later analysis, co-occurring TCRs were grouped using DBSCAN, with TCRdist sequence similarity added in when clustering inside HLA-allele-positive subsets. Co-occurrence clustering excluded repertoires with fewer than 30,000 or more than 120,000 public chains, plus five with anomalous nucleotide sharing. As stored in TCRdb, this immuneACCESS dataset retains in-frame rearrangements with V and J assigned. A fraction of the clones does not appear; measured against another copy, unresolved V genes explain less than half of the discrepancy, and the remainder lacks a known reason. V, J and clone size were drawn from that table, and D and trimming were deduced from the DNA. The sample yields more than 55,000 clones; about 83% were counted once. 1.6% of the sample belongs to the ten largest clones.

The sequence links TRBV7-2 to TRBJ2-5; TRBD1 agrees with 10 junctional bases. Sequenced: PBMCs. This clonotype originated in a human donor in good health. This receptor has the CDR3 CASSLRAGQGGRETQYF. In nucleotide form, the sequence is TGTGCCAGCAGCTTAAGGGCAGGACAGGGGGGTCGGGAGACCCAGTACTTC.